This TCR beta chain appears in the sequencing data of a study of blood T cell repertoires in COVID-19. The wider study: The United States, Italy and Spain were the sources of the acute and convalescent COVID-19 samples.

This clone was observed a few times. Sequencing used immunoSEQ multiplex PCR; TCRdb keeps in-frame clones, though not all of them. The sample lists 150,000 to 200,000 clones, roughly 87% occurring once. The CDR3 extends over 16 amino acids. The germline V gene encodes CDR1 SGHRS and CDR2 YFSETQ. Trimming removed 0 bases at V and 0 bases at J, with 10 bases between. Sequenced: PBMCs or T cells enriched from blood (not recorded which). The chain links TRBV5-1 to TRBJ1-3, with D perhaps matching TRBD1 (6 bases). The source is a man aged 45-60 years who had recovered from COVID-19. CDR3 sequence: CASSLGQVSSGNTIYF. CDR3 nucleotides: TGCGCCAGCAGCTTGGGACAGGTCAGCTCTGGAAACACCATATATTTT.